The present TCR beta chain was sequenced within a study of T-cell reconstitution after alpha-beta-depleted transplantation in children listed by TCRdb under 2016. In the study overall: Using TCR repertoire profiling, the study followed T-cell immune reconstitution in a quantitative way in children after TCRalphabeta/CD19-depleted allogeneic hematopoietic cell transplantation.

The CDR3 goes from the cysteine to the phenylalanine over 13 residues. Only the CDR3 DNA stays, 39 bases, in frame from base 1. The germline V gene sets CDR1 to SGHDT and CDR2 to YYEEEE. Trimming costs V 4 bases and J 9 bases, and their ends lie 14 bases apart. Broad study findings and their caveats: The high TCRbeta diversity at day 60 in some patients was ascribed to recipient T cells and intrathymic progenitors that had survived conditioning. About two months after transplant, the apparently early recovery of alphabetaT-cell counts reportedly depended on just several hundred clones that had expanded rapidly and came from non-depleted graft cells. The frequencies of hyperexpanded clones fell over the following months, and after one year, T-cell counts and TCRbeta diversity were mostly attributed to newly produced T cells.

This specimen's treatment or condition label, per the study, means: allogeneic hematopoietic cell transplantation with graft depleted of TCRalphabeta T cells and CD19 B cells. Transplant recipients were children who received TCRalphabeta/CD19-depleted allogeneic hematopoietic cell grafts. The library was built by means of PCR. TCRdb names Illumina HiSeq 2500 as the instrument used. TCR libraries were prepared with molecular barcoding, using unique molecular identifiers to normalize TCRbeta repertoire quantification. TCRdb ran its own pipeline on the public reads, namely fastp trimming at Q25 and MiXCR clone calling, and kept in-frame beta chains. When rows share a CDR3 protein, they turn into one entry using the most common DNA and genes. For this sample the table gives about 500,000 distinct CDR3 sequences, of which 10% to 12% were detected only once. 11% to 15% of the sample rests with the top ten.

This clonotype occurred a few times. Its antigen target is currently unknown. No base qualities exist here, and no much larger clone lies one base off it. This clonotype was obtained from a female patient between 2 and 15 years old who had a stem cell transplant for aplastic anemia, so the T cells may come from the graft donor. Rearrangement joined TRBV5-6 to TRBJ2-1, with the identity of the D gene unclear. This specimen consisted of PBMCs, mostly from graft donor cells, obtained 180 days after TCRalphabeta/CD19-depleted stem cell transplant. The nucleotide sequence is given as TGTGCCAGCAGCGGAAAAACGAAGGGTGAGCAGTTCTTC. Its protein product is CASSGKTKGEQFF.